This is a list of T cell receptor beta chains from one sample in a study of T cell responses to AZD1222 COVID-19 vaccine. Method: immunoSEQ multiplex PCR; TCRdb's copy keeps in-frame clones and lacks some. The profile covers around 99,000 clones, with roughly 92% appearing a single time and approximately 11% taken by the ten largest. This specimen was peripheral blood, taken on day 0 of AZD1222 vaccination. The receptor source for this set is an adult in good health. Both conserved end residues are trimmed from each CDR3.

v_call,cdr3_aa
TRBV9,ASTLLGAGSSTEAF
TRBV19,ASSTTRQGRYGYT
TRBV6-4,ASRETSGGPYNEQF
TRBV30,AWSFSVNTEAF
TRBV7-8,ASSLSAQGTGNTIY
TRBV24-1,ATSDLTGGWQY
TRBV9,ASSPAWGETTGNYGYT
TRBV7-3,ASSSTPNTGELF
TRBV29-1,SARQAALNTEAF
TRBV4-2,ASSQAHGYNQPQH
TRBV25-1,ASRPPGTVKNTEAF
TRBV29-1,SVGAGVRTDTQY
TRBV2,ASSETGSMSYGYT
TRBV5-6,ASSPGWANYGYT
TRBV19,ASSPPTGFQGYT
TRBV5-6,ASSLGGAAGNTIY
TRBV3-1/TRBV3-2,ASSQGGQGDTGELF
TRBV10-2,ASRTGTPYNEQF
TRBV5-1,ASSLVPGASTDTQY
TRBV4-1,ASSQARDNNQPQH
TRBV5-3,ARSLGRPNQPQH
TRBV28,ASSSISPGLVYNEQF
TRBV7-9,ASSRQGITEAF
TRBV5-1,ASSVKESSSGNTIY
TRBV11-3,ASSFNRENTIY
TRBV10-3,AIKRDNYEKLF
TRBV30,AWSDGWVNTEAF
TRBV3-1/TRBV3-2,ASSRTSGGETQY
TRBV12-3/TRBV12-4,ASRTGEKLF
TRBV4-1,ASSPRDNQETQY
TRBV6-5,ASTRGSGYT
TRBV2,ASSVQPWTEQY
TRBV4-2,ASSQGRGYNEQF
TRBV11-2,ASSLATVQETQY
TRBV28,ASSLSRGGGLHQPQH
TRBV29-1,SVERQLANTEAF
TRBV6-4,ASSDSWGDTEAF
TRBV24-1,ATSERTGTQY
TRBV7-3,ASSLHPHRGNSPLH
TRBV19,ASSIGQFNQPQH
TRBV19,ASSQSGRDTEAF
TRBV7-9,ASSFGRGNAEAF
TRBV5-6,ASSSGALLAKNIQY
TRBV23-1,ASSQPDRLEEQY
TRBV13,ASSLAEGTNYGYT
TRBV27,ASRSLWTGGNGYT
TRBV7-2,ASSLLTEAF
TRBV28,ASSRPGQYTEAF
TRBV6-5,ASSLTLGNTEAF
TRBV6-5,ASTWRTGEVDEAF
TRBV7-9,ASSSSGIEQY
TRBV9,ASSPLTGIRTGELF
TRBV6-5,ASRPKPTGNYGYT
TRBV6-6,ASTVIGNEQF
TRBV10-3,AISKGQGPTYEQY